What follows are 15 T cell receptor beta chains derived from one specimen sequenced in a study of T cell changes during pregnancy in multiple sclerosis. Repertoires were generated with immunoSEQ multiplex PCR, while TCRdb's copy carries only in-frame clones and drops some. The sample carries approximately 120,000 clones, approximately 96% recorded once. Material: peripheral blood, obtained after pregnancy. These receptors all come from a female donor with multiple sclerosis, enrolled in a pregnancy study.

V usage is TRBV6-5 and J usage is TRBJ2-1; 10 nucleotides agree with TRBD1. CDR3 size: 15 residues. Germline V CDR1 and CDR2: MNHEY, SVGAGI. With 8 bases clipped from V and 4 bases from J, the junction kept 8 bases outside the gene matches. CDR3 in DNA: TGTGCCAGCTCGATTGGACAGGGGGGATACAATGAGCAGTTCTTC. Encoded protein: CASSIGQGGYNEQFF.

The table lists this clone with a count of one. The chain is built from TRBV2 and TRBJ1-1; the D is unclear. CDR1 is SNHLY and CDR2 is FYNNEI in the germline V gene. This CDR3 spans 13 amino acids. The germline V and J ends were trimmed by 7 bases and 5 bases, with 14 bases remaining between them. CDR3 nucleotide sequence: TGTGCCAGCACAAGAGCGGGGAGAACTGAAGCTTTCTTT. As protein: CASTRAGRTEAFF.

The CDR3 DNA reads TGCGCCAGCAGCCAAGATCTTCTGAGGTTTGGCTACACCTTC. Translating it yields CASSQDLLRFGYTF. The V gene is TRBV4-1, the J gene TRBJ1-2; D gene unclear. The germline V gene has CDR1 MGHRA and CDR2 YSYEKL. The germline V and J ends were trimmed by 0 bases and 7 bases, with 12 bases remaining between them. This CDR3 contains 14 residues.

The chain has TRBV6-1 and TRBJ2-1, with 9 bases aligning to TRBD2. Trimming removed 3 bases from V and 4 bases from J; junction bases left unmatched: 4. This CDR3 comprises 15 residues. Germline values: CDR1 MNHNS, CDR2 SASEGT. The CDR3: CASSDLAGSYNEQFF. The CDR3 DNA reads TGTGCCAGCAGTGATCTAGCGGGATCATACAATGAGCAGTTCTTC.

V and J are TRBV21-1 and TRBJ2-7; the table's TRBD2 call for D was not verified on the DNA. TRBV21-1 is tagged as a pseudogene. CDR3 length: 14 amino acids. The CDR3 DNA follows: TGTGCCAGCAGTAGCGCATCTCTTTCCTACGAGCAGTACTTC. Its translation: CASSSASLSYEQYF.

The chain carries TRBV7-2 and TRBJ2-1; no clear D gene. Germline lookup yields CDR1 SGHTA and CDR2 FQGNSA. V was cut by 2 bases and J by 6 bases, with 11 bases left in between. The CDR3 contains 14 residues. The chain's CDR3 is CASSLLGFFNEQFF. CDR3 nucleotides: TGTGCCAGCAGCTTACTAGGATTCTTCAATGAGCAGTTCTTC.

The rearrangement uses TRBV6-5 and TRBJ2-1; a possible D gene is TRBD1 (5 bases). Germline CDR1 MNHEY, CDR2 SVGAGI. This CDR3 is 15 amino acids long. Trimming pared 4 bases from V and 6 bases from J, leaving 16 bases between. CDR3 sequence: CASSSPSTGSNEQFF. The CDR3 bases are TGTGCCAGCAGTTCGCCAAGCACAGGCAGCAATGAGCAGTTCTTC.

This clone was observed a single time. V usage is TRBV21-1 and J usage is TRBJ2-1; the table's TRBD1 call for D was not verified on the DNA. TRBV21-1 is listed as a pseudogene. The CDR3 spans 17 residues. CDR3 bases: TGTGCCAGCAGCAAAAAAGTCGAGACAACCTACTGCAATGAGCAGTTCTTC. As protein: CASSKKVETTYCNEQFF.

V is TRBV6-5 and J is TRBJ1-2, with a weak D call TRBD1 (6 bases). This CDR3 contains 13 residues. Trimming took off 6 bases at V and 8 bases at J, with 16 bases between the two ends. CDR1 is MNHEY, CDR2 SVGAGI, per germline. CDR3 sequence (DNA): TGTGCCAGCAGCTACGGTACAGGGAGAGGCTACACCTTC. It yields the protein CASSYGTGRGYTF.

The chain couples TRBV13 to TRBJ2-1, with D maybe TRBD2 (5 bases). The V end lost 2 bases, the J end lost 6 bases, and 8 bases lay between the germline ends. Germline CDR1 reads PRHDT; CDR2 reads FYEKMQ (reference sequence). CDR3 length: 13 residues. This CDR3 reads CASSLRGFNEQFF. CDR3 coding DNA: TGTGCCAGCAGCTTACGAGGGTTCAATGAGCAGTTCTTC.

V is TRBV14 and J is TRBJ2-1, with TRBD2 matching over 7 bases. Germline V CDR1 and CDR2: SGHDN, FVKESK. The junction had 5 bases not matched to a gene; V was cut back by 3 bases and J by 0 bases. The CDR3 consists of 16 residues. CDR3 amino acids: CASSQIAGPSYNEQFF. DNA for the CDR3: TGTGCCAGCAGCCAGATAGCGGGCCCCTCCTACAATGAGCAGTTCTTC.

The CDR3 nucleotides are TGTGCCAGTAGTATAGTATTGGGGCAAGGCACTGAAGCTTTCTTT. Translation: CASSIVLGQGTEAFF. The chain employs TRBV19 and TRBJ1-1; weak D call: TRBD1 (5 bases). The CDR3 length is 15 residues. The V gene's germline CDR1 is LNHDA and CDR2 SQIVND (reference sequence). V lost 1 base, J lost 4 bases, and 13 bases lay in between.

V gene TRBV30 combines with J gene TRBJ1-3; D gene ambiguous. Trimming stripped 0 bases from V and 0 bases from J, with 12 bases between. This CDR3 is built from 16 residues. Germline values: CDR1 GTSNPN, CDR2 SVGIG (reference sequence). The DNA of the CDR3 is TGTGCCTGGAGTGTACAAATCAGGCCCTCTGGAAACACCATATATTTT. Translation: CAWSVQIRPSGNTIYF.

The V gene is TRBV28, the J gene TRBJ2-1; 8 nucleotides agree with TRBD2. The germline CDR1 and CDR2 sequences are MDHEN and SYDVKM. The CDR3 is 16 amino acids. V trimming: 4 bases; J trimming: 6 bases; junction bases outside the gene matches: 11. CDR3 coding DNA: TGTGCCAGCAGTTCCCTGGGGGGAGCGGGAGCCAATGAGCAGTTCTTC. Translation: CASSSLGGAGANEQFF.

The V call is TRBV4-2, the J call TRBJ2-6, with D maybe TRBD1 (5 bases). The V gene lost 1 base and the J gene lost 3 bases, with 10 bases spanning the gap. Per the germline V gene, CDR1 is LGHNA and CDR2 is YNFKEQ. There are 16 residues in the CDR3. Written as DNA, the CDR3 is TGTGCCAGCAGCCAAGTTGGTCAGGGTGGGGCCAACGTCCTGACTTTC. Protein product: CASSQVGQGGANVLTF.